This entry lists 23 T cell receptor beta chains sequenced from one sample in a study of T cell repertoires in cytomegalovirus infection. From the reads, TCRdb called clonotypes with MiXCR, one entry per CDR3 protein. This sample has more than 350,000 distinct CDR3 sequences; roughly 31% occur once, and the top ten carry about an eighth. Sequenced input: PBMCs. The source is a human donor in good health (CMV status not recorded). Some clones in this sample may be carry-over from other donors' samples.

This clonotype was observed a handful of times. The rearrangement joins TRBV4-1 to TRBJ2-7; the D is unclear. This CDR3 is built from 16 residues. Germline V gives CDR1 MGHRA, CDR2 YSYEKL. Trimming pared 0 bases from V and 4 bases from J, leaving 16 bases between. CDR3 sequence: CASSQEGSSPSYEQYF. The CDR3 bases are TGCGCCAGCAGCCAAGAAGGATCCTCGCCCTCTTACGAGCAGTACTTC.

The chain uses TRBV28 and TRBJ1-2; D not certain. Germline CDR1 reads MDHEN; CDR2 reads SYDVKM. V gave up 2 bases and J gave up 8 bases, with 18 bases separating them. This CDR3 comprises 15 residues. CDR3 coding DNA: TGTGCCAGCAGTTTAACGGCGCCAGTCGAGGGAGGCTACACCTTC. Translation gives CASSLTAPVEGGYTF.

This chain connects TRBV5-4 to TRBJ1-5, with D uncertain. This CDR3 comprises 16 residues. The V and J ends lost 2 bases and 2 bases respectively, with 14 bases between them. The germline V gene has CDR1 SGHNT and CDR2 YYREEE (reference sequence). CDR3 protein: CASSFFSAEGNQPQHF. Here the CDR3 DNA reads TGTGCCAGCAGCTTTTTTTCGGCCGAGGGCAATCAGCCCCAGCATTTT.

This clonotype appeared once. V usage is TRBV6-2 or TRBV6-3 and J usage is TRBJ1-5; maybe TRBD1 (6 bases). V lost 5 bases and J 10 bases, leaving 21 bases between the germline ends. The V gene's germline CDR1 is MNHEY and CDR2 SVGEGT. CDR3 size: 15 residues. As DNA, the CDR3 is TGTGCCAGCAGTCCACAGGGAAGGCTGTTGCATCCCCAGCATTTT. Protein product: CASSPQGRLLHPQHF.

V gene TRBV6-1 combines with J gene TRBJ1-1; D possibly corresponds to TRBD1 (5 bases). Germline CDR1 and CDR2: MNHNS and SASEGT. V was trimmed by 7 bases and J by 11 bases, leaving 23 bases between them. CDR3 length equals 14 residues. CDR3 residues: CASMSNAGTGGAFF. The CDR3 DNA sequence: TGTGCCAGCATGTCAAACGCCGGGACGGGAGGGGCTTTCTTT.

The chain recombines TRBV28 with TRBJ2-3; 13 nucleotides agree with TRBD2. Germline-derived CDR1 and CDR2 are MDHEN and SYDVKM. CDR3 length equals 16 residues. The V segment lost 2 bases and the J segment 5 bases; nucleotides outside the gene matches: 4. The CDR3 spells CASSLRLAGGLDTQYF. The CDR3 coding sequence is TGTGCCAGCAGTTTACGACTAGCGGGGGGATTAGATACGCAGTATTTT.

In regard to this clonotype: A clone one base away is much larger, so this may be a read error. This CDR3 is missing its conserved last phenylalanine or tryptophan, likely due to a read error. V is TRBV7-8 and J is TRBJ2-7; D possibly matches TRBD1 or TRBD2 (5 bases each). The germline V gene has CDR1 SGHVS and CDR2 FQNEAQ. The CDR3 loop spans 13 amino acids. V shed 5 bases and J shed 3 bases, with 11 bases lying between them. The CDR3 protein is CASSRGAFYEQYL. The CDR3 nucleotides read TGTGCCAGCAGCCGAGGGGCATTCTACGAGCAGTACTTA.

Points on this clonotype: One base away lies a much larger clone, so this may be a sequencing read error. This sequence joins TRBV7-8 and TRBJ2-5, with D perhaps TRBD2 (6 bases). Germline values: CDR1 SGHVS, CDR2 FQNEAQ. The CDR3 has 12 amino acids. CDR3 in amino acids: CASSAGGETQNF. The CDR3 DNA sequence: TGTGCCAGCAGCGCCGGGGGTGAGACCCAGAACTTC.

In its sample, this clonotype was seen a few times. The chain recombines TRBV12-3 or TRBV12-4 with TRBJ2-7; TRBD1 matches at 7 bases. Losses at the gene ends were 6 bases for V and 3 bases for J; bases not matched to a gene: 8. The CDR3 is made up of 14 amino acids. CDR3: CASSTHGDSYEQYF. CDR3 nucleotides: TGTGCCAGCAGCACCCACGGGGACAGCTACGAGCAGTACTTC.

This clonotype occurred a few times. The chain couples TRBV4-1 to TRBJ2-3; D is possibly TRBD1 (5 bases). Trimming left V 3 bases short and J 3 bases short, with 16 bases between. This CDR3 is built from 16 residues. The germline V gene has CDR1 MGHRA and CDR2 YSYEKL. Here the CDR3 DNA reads TGCGCCAGCAGCCAGTCAGGGTTTTTGGGTACAGATACGCAGTATTTT. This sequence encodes CASSQSGFLGTDTQYF.

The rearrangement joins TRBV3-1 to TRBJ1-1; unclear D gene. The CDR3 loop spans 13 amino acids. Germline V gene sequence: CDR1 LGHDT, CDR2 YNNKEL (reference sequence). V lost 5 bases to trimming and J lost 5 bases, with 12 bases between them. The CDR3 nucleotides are TGTGCCAGCAGCTCAACTAGGACGACTGAAGCTTTCTTT. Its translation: CASSSTRTTEAFF.

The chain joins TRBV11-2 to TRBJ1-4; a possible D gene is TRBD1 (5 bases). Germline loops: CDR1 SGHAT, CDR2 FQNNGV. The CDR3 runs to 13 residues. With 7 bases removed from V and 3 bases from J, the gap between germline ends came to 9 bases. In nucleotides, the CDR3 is TGTGCCAGCACCACGGGGCCTAATGAAAAACTGTTTTTT. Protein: CASTTGPNEKLFF.

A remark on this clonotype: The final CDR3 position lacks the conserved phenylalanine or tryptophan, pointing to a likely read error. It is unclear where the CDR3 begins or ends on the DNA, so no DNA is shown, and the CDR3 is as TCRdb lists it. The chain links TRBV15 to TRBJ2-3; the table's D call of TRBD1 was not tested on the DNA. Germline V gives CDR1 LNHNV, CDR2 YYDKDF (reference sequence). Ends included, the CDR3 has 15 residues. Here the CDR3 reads CATSAPGQGPETQSC.

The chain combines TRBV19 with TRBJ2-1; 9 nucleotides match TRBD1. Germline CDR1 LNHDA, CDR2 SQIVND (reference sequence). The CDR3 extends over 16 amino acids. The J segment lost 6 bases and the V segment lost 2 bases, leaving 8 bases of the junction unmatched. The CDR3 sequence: CASSIFLGQGANEQFF. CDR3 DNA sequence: TGTGCCAGTAGTATATTTCTGGGACAGGGTGCCAATGAGCAGTTCTTC. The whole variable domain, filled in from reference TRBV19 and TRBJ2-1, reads DGGITQSPKYLFRKEGQNVTLSCEQNLNHDAMYWYRQDPGQGLRLIYYSQIVNDFQKGDIAEGYSVSREKKESFPLTVTSAQKNPTAFYLCASSIFLGQGANEQFFGPGTRLTVL.

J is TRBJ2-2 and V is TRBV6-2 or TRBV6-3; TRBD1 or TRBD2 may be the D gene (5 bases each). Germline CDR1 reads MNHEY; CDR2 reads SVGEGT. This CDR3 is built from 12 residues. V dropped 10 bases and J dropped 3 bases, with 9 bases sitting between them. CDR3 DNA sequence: TGTGCCACCCGAGGGGACACCGGGGAGCTGTTTTTT. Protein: CATRGDTGELFF.

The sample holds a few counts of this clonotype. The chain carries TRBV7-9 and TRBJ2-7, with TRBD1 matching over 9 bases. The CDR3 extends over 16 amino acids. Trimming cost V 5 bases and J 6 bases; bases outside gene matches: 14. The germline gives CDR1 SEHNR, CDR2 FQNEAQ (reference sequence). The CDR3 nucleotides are TGTGCCAGCAGCCGACCAAGTCCCGGGACAGGGTTCGAGCAGTACTTC. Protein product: CASSRPSPGTGFEQYF.

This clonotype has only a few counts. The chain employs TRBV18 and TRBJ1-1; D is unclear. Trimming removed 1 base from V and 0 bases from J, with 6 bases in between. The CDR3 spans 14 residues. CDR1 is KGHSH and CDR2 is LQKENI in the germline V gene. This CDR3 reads CASSPHPLNTEAFF. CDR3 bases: TGTGCCAGCTCACCACATCCCCTGAACACTGAAGCTTTCTTT.

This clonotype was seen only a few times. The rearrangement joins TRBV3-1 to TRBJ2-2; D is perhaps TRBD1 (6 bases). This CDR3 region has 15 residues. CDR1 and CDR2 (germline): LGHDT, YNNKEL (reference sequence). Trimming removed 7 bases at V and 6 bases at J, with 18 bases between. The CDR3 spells CASTRRGHAAGELFF. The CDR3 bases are TGTGCCAGCACCCGACGGGGACACGCGGCCGGGGAGCTGTTTTTT.

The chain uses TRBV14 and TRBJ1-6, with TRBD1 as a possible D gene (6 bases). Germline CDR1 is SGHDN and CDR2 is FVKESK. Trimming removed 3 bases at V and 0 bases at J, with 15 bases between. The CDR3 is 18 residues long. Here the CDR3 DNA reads TGTGCCAGCAGCCAGAAGACAGGCCCGAGCTCCTATAATTCACCCCTCCACTTT. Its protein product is CASSQKTGPSSYNSPLHF.

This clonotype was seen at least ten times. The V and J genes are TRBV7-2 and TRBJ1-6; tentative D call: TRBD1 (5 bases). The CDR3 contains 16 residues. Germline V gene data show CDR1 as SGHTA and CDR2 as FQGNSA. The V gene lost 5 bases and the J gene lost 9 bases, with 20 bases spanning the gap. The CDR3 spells CASSDRVIRVGSPLHF. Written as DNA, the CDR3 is TGTGCCAGCAGCGATCGAGTTATCAGGGTCGGTTCACCCCTCCACTTT. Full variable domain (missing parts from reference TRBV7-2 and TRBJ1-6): GAGVSQSPSNKVTEKGKDVELRCDPISGHTALYWYRQSLGQGLEFLIYFQGNSAPDKSGLPSDRFSAERTGGSVSTLTIQRTQQEDSAVYLCASSDRVIRVGSPLHFGNGTRLTVT.

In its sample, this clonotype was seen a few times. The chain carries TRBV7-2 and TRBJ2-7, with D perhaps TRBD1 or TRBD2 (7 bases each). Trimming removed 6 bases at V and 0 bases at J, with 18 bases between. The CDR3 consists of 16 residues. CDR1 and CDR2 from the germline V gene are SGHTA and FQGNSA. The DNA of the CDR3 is TGTGCCAGCAGGAGGGGCGGGGGACAGTTCTCCTACGAGCAGTACTTC. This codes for CASRRGGGQFSYEQYF.

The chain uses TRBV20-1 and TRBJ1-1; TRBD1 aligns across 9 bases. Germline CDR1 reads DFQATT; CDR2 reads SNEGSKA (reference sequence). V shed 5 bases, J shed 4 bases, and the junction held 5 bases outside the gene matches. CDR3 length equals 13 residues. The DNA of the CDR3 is TGCAGTGCTCACAGGGGGCGGCTCACTGAAGCTTTCTTT. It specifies CSAHRGRLTEAFF.

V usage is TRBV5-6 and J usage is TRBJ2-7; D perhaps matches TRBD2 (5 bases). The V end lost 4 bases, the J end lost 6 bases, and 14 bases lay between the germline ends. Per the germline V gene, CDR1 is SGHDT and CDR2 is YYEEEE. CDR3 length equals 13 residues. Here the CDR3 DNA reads TGTGCCAGCAGCCCCCCCCGGGGAAGCGAGCAGTACTTC. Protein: CASSPPRGSEQYF.